Presented here are 32 T cell receptor beta chains from one specimen sequenced in a study of Graves' ophthalmopathy and Graves' hyperthyroidism. Researchers took RNA transcripts and amplified TCR beta CDR3 regions from them. Scientists carried out first-round RT-PCR using HTBI primers and then a second-round multiplex PCR. TCRdb used MiXCR to reprocess the multiplex PCR reads, holding one entry per CDR3 protein. The profile covers about 660,000 distinct CDR3 sequences, with about 38% appearing a single time and 3.3% taken by the ten largest. Input material: peripheral blood. The receptors were gathered from an adult man with Graves' ophthalmopathy.

This clonotype was recorded at least ten times. The rearrangement uses TRBV20-1 and TRBJ1-4; 9 bases agree with TRBD1. V shed 3 bases, J shed 6 bases, and the junction held 5 bases outside the gene matches. The V gene's germline CDR1 is DFQATT and CDR2 SNEGSKA (reference sequence). The CDR3 is 14 residues long. CDR3 residues: CSASEGQGDEKLFF. The CDR3 coding sequence is TGCAGTGCTAGCGAGGGACAGGGTGATGAAAAACTGTTTTTT.

The CDR3 DNA is TGTGCCCCGGCGCCGGGGGCCTATGGCTACACCTTC. Its protein is CAPAPGAYGYTF. This chain uses TRBV15 with TRBJ1-2; the D gene is possibly TRBD1 (6 bases). This CDR3 has 12 residues. The germline V gene has CDR1 LNHNV and CDR2 YYDKDF (reference sequence). With 11 bases removed from V and 4 bases from J, the gap between germline ends came to 14 bases. Using reference TRBV15 and TRBJ1-2 for the parts outside the CDR3, the full variable domain is DAMVIQNPRYQVTQFGKPVTLSCSQTLNHNVMYWYQQKSSQAPKLLFHYYDKDFNNEADTPDNFQSRRPNTSFCFLDIRSPGLGDTAMYLCAPAPGAYGYTFGSGTRLTVV.

This chain joins TRBV7-6 and TRBJ2-2; 7 nucleotides line up with TRBD1. The CDR3 has 15 amino acids. Per germline, CDR1 SGHVS and CDR2 FNYEAQ. After removal of 5 bases from V and 6 bases from J, the junction contained 9 bases not matched to a gene. DNA for the CDR3: TGTGCCAGCAGCCAACCCAGGGACAGCCCCGGGGAGCTGTTTTTT. This translates into CASSQPRDSPGELFF.

This clonotype came up many times. In DNA, the CDR3 is TGCAGCGTTCTCCAGGGAGGAACTGAAGCTTTCTTT. It translates to CSVLQGGTEAFF. The J gene is TRBJ1-1, the V gene TRBV29-1; D possibly corresponds to TRBD1 (5 bases). From germline, CDR1 is SQVTM and CDR2 ANQGSEA. Trimming left V 5 bases short and J 5 bases short, with 12 bases between. This CDR3 has 12 amino acids.

This clonotype was recorded at least ten times. The DNA of the CDR3 is TGTGCCAGCAGTCCCGGGACAGGGGTCGGAAACACCATATATTTT. Protein: CASSPGTGVGNTIYF. The chain links TRBV2 to TRBJ1-3, with TRBD1 matching over 10 bases. Germline V gene lookup returns CDR1 SNHLY and CDR2 FYNNEI. This CDR3 has 15 amino acids. Trimming cost V 5 bases and J 4 bases; bases outside gene matches: 5.

The gene calls are TRBV29-1 and TRBJ2-7, with 13 nucleotides matching TRBD2. This CDR3 is 13 amino acids long. With V trimmed by 7 bases and J by 5 bases, 5 bases remained unmatched. Germline loops: CDR1 SQVTM, CDR2 ANQGSEA. CDR3 in amino acids: CSETSGRSHEQYF. The CDR3 region has the DNA TGCAGCGAGACTAGCGGGAGGAGCCACGAGCAGTACTTC.

This sequence joins TRBV5-1 and TRBJ2-2, with 16 bases lining up with TRBD2. Germline V gene sequence: CDR1 SGHRS, CDR2 YFSETQ. The CDR3 loop spans 19 amino acids. Unmatched junction bases numbered 12, after V lost 3 bases and J lost 7 bases. The CDR3 sequence is CASSSGLAGGPRRVGELFF. CDR3 sequence (DNA): TGCGCCAGCAGCTCGGGACTAGCGGGAGGGCCGAGGAGGGTCGGGGAGCTGTTTTTT.

This clonotype came up many times. The CDR3 sequence is CASSQEGFQPQHF. The CDR3 DNA reads TGTGCCAGCAGCCAAGAGGGGTTTCAGCCCCAGCATTTT. The J gene is TRBJ1-5, the V gene TRBV3-1; no reliable D call. CDR1 is LGHDT, CDR2 YNNKEL, per germline (reference sequence). Trimming left V 0 bases short and J 6 bases short, with 6 bases between. The CDR3 consists of 13 residues.

This clonotype turned up a few times. V is TRBV20-1 and J is TRBJ2-5; the match to TRBD1 covers 7 bases. CDR1 is DFQATT and CDR2 is SNEGSKA in the germline V gene (reference sequence). The CDR3 consists of 14 residues. V was pared by 7 bases and J by 7 bases, with 15 bases of the junction left unmatched. The CDR3 DNA follows: TGCAGTGGAACTACGGACAGGTTCCTAGGGACCCAGTACTTC. This translates into CSGTTDRFLGTQYF.

This clonotype showed up many times. V is TRBV12-3 or TRBV12-4 and J is TRBJ1-2, with D unclear. The V end lost 3 bases, the J end lost 8 bases, and 19 bases lay between the germline ends. CDR3 length: 15 amino acids. As DNA, the CDR3 is TGTGCCAGCAGTTTTTCTCCCCGGGCGGGGATGGGCTACACCTTC. This encodes CASSFSPRAGMGYTF.

J is TRBJ2-7 and V is TRBV4-3; D not certain. Trimming stripped 3 bases from V and 4 bases from J, with 10 bases between. CDR1 and CDR2 from the germline V gene are LGHNA and YSLEER. The CDR3 runs to 13 residues. The CDR3: CASSHPDLYEQYF. The CDR3 nucleotides read TGCGCCAGCAGCCACCCGGACCTTTACGAGCAGTACTTC.

In nucleotides, the CDR3 is TGTGCCAGCAGACCGGGACAGAACGCCTACGAGCATTTT. It is translated as CASRPGQNAYEHF. The chain uses TRBV6-5 and TRBJ1-5; 7 positions match TRBD1. Trimming at V came to 6 bases and at J to 14 bases, leaving 13 bases not matched to a gene. The germline V gene has CDR1 MNHEY and CDR2 SVGAGI. This CDR3 comprises 13 residues.

Worth noting for this clonotype: At one end, the junction sequence differs from germline, possibly due to a read error. CDR3 region: CASSPRDLTYEQYF. CDR3 nucleotides: TGCGCCAGCAGCCCCCGGGACCTGACCTACGAGCAGTACTTC. The chain employs TRBV5-5 and TRBJ2-7; the D call may be TRBD1 or TRBD2 (5 bases each). The germline V gene has CDR1 SGHKS and CDR2 YYEKEE (reference sequence). The CDR3 totals 14 residues. Full variable domain (outside the CDR3, taken from reference TRBV5-5 and TRBJ2-7): DAGVTQSPTHLIKTRGQQVTLRCSPISGHKSVSWYQQVLGQGPQFIFQYYEKEERGRGNFPDRFSARQFPNYSSELNVNALLLGDSALYLCASSPRDLTYEQYFGPGTRLTVT.

Regarding this clonotype: This CDR3 fails to terminate in the conserved phenylalanine or tryptophan, so it likely reflects a read error. No DNA is shown, since the ends of the CDR3 on it are uncertain; the CDR3 is the one TCRdb lists. The rearrangement joins TRBV7-6 to TRBJ1-5; no check of the table's D call, TRBD1, against the DNA was made. With termini counted, the CDR3 has 14 amino acids. Germline V gene sequence: CDR1 SGHVS, CDR2 FNYEAQ. Here the CDR3 reads CASSLGGGGQPRHL.

Points on this clonotype: Relative to the germline gene, one junction end is altered; a read error may explain this. The rearrangement uses TRBV7-9 and TRBJ2-3; 9 bases are a match to TRBD1. CDR3 length: 15 residues. Germline V gene lookup returns CDR1 SEHNR and CDR2 FQNEAQ (reference sequence). The CDR3 reads CAGSPRDRVGFAQYF. The DNA for the CDR3 is TGTGCCGGCAGCCCCAGGGACAGGGTCGGTTTCGCGCAGTATTTT.

The chain joins TRBV7-9 to TRBJ1-1; perhaps TRBD1 as D (6 bases). CDR3 length: 11 amino acids. V lost 5 bases and J 10 bases, leaving 11 bases between the germline ends. CDR1 and CDR2 from the germline V gene are SEHNR and FQNEAQ (reference sequence). DNA for the CDR3: TGTGCCAGCAGCACCCAGGGGCGAGCTTTCTTT. Protein sequence: CASSTQGRAFF. Full variable domain (outside the CDR3, taken from reference TRBV7-9 and TRBJ1-1): DTGVSQNPRHKITKRGQNVTFRCDPISEHNRLYWYRQTLGQGPEFLTYFQNEAQLEKSRLLSDRFSAERPKGSFSTLEIQRTEQGDSAMYLCASSTQGRAFFGQGTRLTVV.

This clonotype was seen a few times. A much larger clone differs by one base, so this may be a read error. The chain joins TRBV6-6 to TRBJ1-6; D is unresolved. CDR3 size: 10 residues. Trimming left V 5 bases short and J 13 bases short, with 6 bases between. The V gene's germline CDR1 is MNHNY and CDR2 SVGAGI (reference sequence). CDR3 amino acids: CASSEWPLHF. Here the CDR3 DNA reads TGTGCCAGCAGTGAATGGCCCCTCCACTTT.

The sample holds a few counts of this clonotype. The chain joins TRBV2 to TRBJ2-1; 11 bases fit TRBD2. There are 15 residues in the CDR3. Trimming removed 5 bases from V and 13 bases from J; junction bases left unmatched: 13. CDR1 and CDR2 from the germline V gene are SNHLY and FYNNEI. Written as DNA, the CDR3 is TGTGCCAGCAGTCCCGGGACTAGCGGCCTCGGTATCCAGTTCTTC. Translating it yields CASSPGTSGLGIQFF. The full variable domain, in which reference TRBV2 and TRBJ2-1 provide the parts outside the CDR3, is EPEVTQTPSHQVTQMGQEVILRCVPISNHLYFYWYRQILGQKVEFLVSFYNNEISEKSEIFDDQFSVERPDGSNFTLKIRSTKLEDSAMYFCASSPGTSGLGIQFFGPGTRLTVL.

This clonotype was detected many times. The chain uses TRBV3-1 and TRBJ2-6; a weak D match, TRBD1 (5 bases). The germline V gene encodes CDR1 LGHDT and CDR2 YNNKEL (reference sequence). This CDR3 region has 15 residues. V lost 8 bases, J lost 0 bases, and 11 bases lay in between. DNA for the CDR3: TGTGCCAGCTCACAGGATCTCTCTGGGGCCAACGTCCTGACTTTC. The encoded protein is CASSQDLSGANVLTF. Filled out from reference TRBV3-1 and TRBJ2-6, the complete variable domain reads DTAVSQTPKYLVTQMGNDKSIKCEQNLGHDTMYWYKQDSKKFLKIMFSYNNKELIINETVPNRFSPKSPDKAHLNLHINSLELGDSAVYFCASSQDLSGANVLTFGAGSRLTVL.

This clonotype was found many times. This chain links TRBV10-3 with TRBJ2-2; D possibly corresponds to TRBD1 (5 bases). Between the trimmed V and J ends, which lost 4 bases and 4 bases, there was a span of 10 bases. This CDR3 has 14 amino acids. CDR1 ENHRY and CDR2 SYGVKD come from the germline V gene. Here the CDR3 DNA reads TGTGCCATCAGTGGGGGCACTATCACCGGGGAGCTGTTTTTT. This gives the protein CAISGGTITGELFF.

The chain joins TRBV4-2 to TRBJ2-7, with TRBD1 as a possible D gene (5 bases). CDR1 LGHNA and CDR2 YNFKEQ come from the germline V gene. Trimming left V 6 bases short and J 6 bases short, with 9 bases between. This CDR3 is 11 amino acids long. CDR3 nucleotides: TGTGCCAGCAGAGGGGCCGCCGAGCAGTACTTC. This gives the protein CASRGAAEQYF.

This clonotype appeared a single time. Because it lacks the conserved phenylalanine or tryptophan at the end, this CDR3 is likely a read error. The chain has TRBV5-6 and TRBJ1-2; TRBD1 agrees at 8 bases. The V gene end was trimmed by 4 bases and the J gene end by 0 bases; junction bases not matched to a gene: 8. The germline gives CDR1 SGHDT, CDR2 YYEEEE. The CDR3 sequence is 16 residues long. The CDR3 loop is CASSGTDRASNYGYTL. CDR3 in DNA: TGTGCCAGCAGCGGGACGGACAGGGCCTCTAACTATGGCTACACCCTC.

With regard to this clonotype: This may be a read error, as it is one base from a much larger clone. The chain employs TRBV9 and TRBJ2-7, with 10 bases aligning to TRBD1. The CDR3 spans 16 residues. Looked up from germline, CDR1 is SGDLS and CDR2 is YYNGEE. CDR3 region: CASSVGAGDRGYGQYF. The CDR3 bases are TGTGCCAGCAGCGTAGGGGCTGGGGACAGGGGTTACGGGCAGTACTTC.

The chain employs TRBV11-2 and TRBJ2-3; no clear D gene. The germline V gene encodes CDR1 SGHAT and CDR2 FQNNGV. This CDR3 region has 13 residues. Trimming left V 0 bases short and J 5 bases short, with 6 bases between. The CDR3 region is CASSLDLGDTQYF. In nucleotides, the CDR3 is TGTGCCAGCAGCTTAGATCTTGGAGATACGCAGTATTTT.

A few counts support this clonotype. The V call is TRBV6-2 or TRBV6-3, the J call TRBJ2-7; D gene uncertain. The V end was cut by 8 bases, the J end by 6 bases, with 14 bases between. CDR1 and CDR2 (germline): MNHEY, SVGEGT. This CDR3 spans 12 amino acids. Here the CDR3 reads CASRRSTGEQYF. The CDR3 coding sequence is TGTGCCAGCCGAAGGTCTACCGGCGAGCAGTACTTC.

The chain carries TRBV24-1 and TRBJ1-2; a possible D gene is TRBD1 (5 bases). Germline V gene lookup returns CDR1 KGHDR and CDR2 SFDVKD. Trimming removed 5 bases at V and 9 bases at J, with 18 bases between. CDR3 size: 14 residues. CDR3 region: CATSAGQGSMSYTF. The CDR3 region has the DNA TGTGCCACCAGTGCCGGACAAGGGTCAATGAGCTACACCTTC.

This clonotype appeared once. The chain couples TRBV5-4 to TRBJ1-1; the D is unclear. With 4 bases removed from V and 0 bases from J, the gap between germline ends came to 13 bases. This CDR3 spans 15 amino acids. Germline CDR1 is SGHNT and CDR2 is YYREEE (reference sequence). In nucleotides, the CDR3 is TGTGCCAGCAGCCTCCCGGCCGCCATGAACACTGAAGCTTTCTTT. Encoded protein: CASSLPAAMNTEAFF.

To note about this clonotype: The CDR3 ends on some other residue instead of the conserved phenylalanine or tryptophan, so this is likely a read error. The DNA is left out, because the CDR3 cannot be placed on it with certainty; the CDR3 is given as TCRdb lists it. The CDR3 reads CASRPASNT. The V and J genes are TRBV2 and TRBJ2-7. The CDR3 is 9 residues long, counting both termini. CDR1 SNHLY and CDR2 FYNNEI come from the germline V gene.

This clonotype was recorded at least ten times. V is TRBV6-1 and J is TRBJ2-7, with TRBD1 identical over 10 bases. CDR3 length: 14 amino acids. V shed 3 bases, J shed 6 bases, and the junction held 5 bases outside the gene matches. Germline CDR1 reads MNHNS; CDR2 reads SASEGT. DNA for the CDR3: TGTGCCAGCAGTGAGCGGGACAGGGGAGGCGAGCAGTACTTC. Residues: CASSERDRGGEQYF.

The V gene is TRBV25-1, the J gene TRBJ2-3; D uncertain. V was clipped by 3 bases and J by 0 bases, with 19 bases between them. CDR3 length: 18 residues. Per germline, CDR1 MGHDK and CDR2 SYGVNS. The CDR3 DNA is TGTGCCAGCAGTGACCCTTCCCTACACCCAACTAGCACAGATACGCAGTATTTT. This translates into CASSDPSLHPTSTDTQYF.

This clonotype appeared many times. The rearrangement links TRBV2 to TRBJ1-2; D is unresolved. Germline CDR1 reads SNHLY; CDR2 reads FYNNEI. This CDR3 spans 14 amino acids. V was clipped by 4 bases and J by 4 bases, with 13 bases between them. The CDR3 loop is CASSVSDEAYGYTF. Here the CDR3 DNA reads TGTGCCAGCAGTGTTTCGGACGAAGCCTATGGCTACACCTTC.

This clonotype was recorded at least ten times. This chain uses TRBV27 with TRBJ1-1, with D tentatively TRBD1 (6 bases). This CDR3 has 14 residues. The germline V gene has CDR1 MNHEY and CDR2 SMNVEV (reference sequence). Trimming took 6 bases from V and 6 from J, leaving 17 bases between them. CDR3 in amino acids: CASRWGGPGAEAFF. The CDR3 region has the DNA TGTGCCAGCAGATGGGGGGGCCCTGGGGCTGAAGCTTTCTTT.